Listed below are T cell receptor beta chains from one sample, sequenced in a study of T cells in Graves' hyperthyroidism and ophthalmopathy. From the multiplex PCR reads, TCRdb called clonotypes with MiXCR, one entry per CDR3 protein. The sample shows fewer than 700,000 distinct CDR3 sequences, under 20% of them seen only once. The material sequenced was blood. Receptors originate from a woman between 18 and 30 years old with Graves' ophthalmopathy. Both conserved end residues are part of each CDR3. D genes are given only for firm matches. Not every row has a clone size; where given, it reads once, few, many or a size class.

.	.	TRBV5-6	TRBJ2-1	CASSFPQSSYNEQFF	TGTGCCAGCAGTTTTCCACAGAGCTCCTACAATGAGCAGTTCTTC
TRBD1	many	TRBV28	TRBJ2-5	CASSFGTGVEYF	TGTGCCAGCAGTTTCGGGACAGGGGTGGAGTACTTC
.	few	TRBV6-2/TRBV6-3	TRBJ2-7	CANYTTQEQYF	TGTGCCAACTATACAACCCAGGAGCAGTACTTC
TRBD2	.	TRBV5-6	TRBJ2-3	CASSPFLAAADTQYF	TGTGCCAGCAGCCCCTTTCTAGCGGCGGCTGATACGCAGTATTTT
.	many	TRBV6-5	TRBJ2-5	CASSYYDGGLGTQYF	TGTGCCAGCAGTTACTACGATGGGGGCCTCGGGACCCAGTACTTC
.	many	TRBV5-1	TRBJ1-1	CASSLGRGEFTEAFF	TGCGCCAGCAGCTTGGGTCGGGGGGAGTTTACTGAAGCTTTCTTT
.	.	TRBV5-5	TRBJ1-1	CASSFNLLTSGNTEAFF	TGTGCCAGCAGCTTTAATCTTTTAACAAGCGGGAACACTGAAGCTTTCTTT
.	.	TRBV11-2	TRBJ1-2	CASSLDRGSSYGYTF	TGTGCCAGCAGCTTAGATCGGGGCAGTAGTTATGGCTACACCTTC
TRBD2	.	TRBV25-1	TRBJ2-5	CASSEFRGGIQETQYF	TGTGCCAGCAGTGAATTCCGGGGAGGGATCCAAGAGACCCAGTACTTC
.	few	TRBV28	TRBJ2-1	CASTNGAIYNEQFF	TGTGCCAGCACTAATGGGGCTATCTACAATGAGCAGTTCTTC
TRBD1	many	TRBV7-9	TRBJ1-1	CASSFGLTGGGEAFF	TGTGCCAGCAGCTTTGGGCTCACAGGGGGCGGAGAAGCTTTCTTT
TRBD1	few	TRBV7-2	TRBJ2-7	CASSLMGQGPVEQYF	TGTGCCAGCAGCTTAATGGGACAGGGGCCTGTGGAGCAGTACTTC
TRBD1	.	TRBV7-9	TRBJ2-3	CASSSPSGQGSNTQYF	TGTGCCAGCAGCTCACCCTCCGGACAGGGGAGTAATACGCAGTATTTT
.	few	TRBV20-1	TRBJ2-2	CSAGRGSAKELFF	TGCAGTGCAGGCCGCGGCAGTGCCAAGGAGCTGTTTTTT
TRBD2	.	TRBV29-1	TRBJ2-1	CSVDPSGSGSYNEQFF	TGCAGCGTTGATCCTAGCGGGAGTGGGTCCTACAATGAGCAGTTCTTC
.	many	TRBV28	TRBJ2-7	CASTEGDTYEQYF	TGTGCCAGCACTGAGGGGGACACCTACGAGCAGTACTTC
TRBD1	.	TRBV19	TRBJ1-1	CASSMPGQVVEAFF	TGTGCCAGTAGTATGCCGGGACAGGTCGTTGAAGCTTTCTTT
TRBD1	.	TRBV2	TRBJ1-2	CASIGDRGTGYTF	TGTGCCAGCATAGGCGACAGGGGTACAGGCTACACCTTC
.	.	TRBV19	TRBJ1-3	CASSGWDTGNTIYF	TGTGCCAGTAGTGGCTGGGACACTGGAAACACCATATATTTT
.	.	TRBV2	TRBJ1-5	CASSEAGGRFDQPQHF	TGTGCCAGCAGTGAAGCGGGAGGAAGGTTTGACCAGCCCCAGCATTTT
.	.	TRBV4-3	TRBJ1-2	CASSQDKGGNYGYTF	TGCGCCAGCAGCCAAGATAAGGGTGGCAACTATGGCTACACCTTC